The 32 T cell receptor beta chains given below trace back to one sample, sequenced in a study of cytomegalovirus exposure and HLA in healthy donors. PCR was performed using 60 Vbeta and 13 Jbeta primers. Some clones are missing from TCRdb's copy, which holds only in-frame ones; the method was immunoSEQ multiplex PCR. The repertoire holds 100,000 or so clones, about 80% seen once, with about 4% in the top ten. The sample comprised PBMCs. These TCRs come from a man in his forties or fifties in good health and CMV-seronegative.

Of note for this clone: One end of the junction is discordant with germline, which a read error may explain. The V call is TRBV7-9, the J call TRBJ1-1; D is uncertain. CDR1 and CDR2 (germline): SEHNR, FQNEAQ (reference sequence). The CDR3 covers 14 residues. The CDR3: CSSSLVRGYTEAFF. Written as DNA, the CDR3 is TGTTCCAGCAGCTTAGTAAGAGGATACACTGAAGCTTTCTTT.

V gene TRBV18 combines with J gene TRBJ1-3; D gene uncertain. The CDR3 length is 17 residues. Germline assignment: CDR1 KGHSH and CDR2 LQKENI. Trimming took 3 bases from V and 0 from J, leaving 15 bases between them. This CDR3 reads CASSPTGVESSGNTIYF. In nucleotides, the CDR3 is TGTGCCAGCTCACCGACTGGCGTTGAGAGCTCTGGAAACACCATATATTTT.

This clone appeared a few times. The chain recombines TRBV7-9 with TRBJ2-3; D gene unclear. The V gene lost 1 base and the J gene lost 2 bases, with 7 bases spanning the gap. Germline lookup yields CDR1 SEHNR and CDR2 FQNEAQ (reference sequence). The CDR3 runs to 14 residues. The CDR3 sequence is CASSLGYLTDTQYF. In DNA form, the CDR3 reads TGTGCCAGCAGCTTAGGCTACCTCACAGATACGCAGTATTTT.

This clone was found a few times. The rearrangement links TRBV6-1 to TRBJ2-1; a possible D gene is TRBD2 (6 bases). Trimming stripped 4 bases from V and 0 bases from J, with 13 bases between. Germline CDR1 and CDR2: MNHNS and SASEGT. The CDR3 is 16 amino acids. The CDR3 DNA is TGTGCCAGCAGTGGACTAGACCCCCTCTCCTACAATGAGCAGTTCTTC. It codes for CASSGLDPLSYNEQFF.

The genes are TRBV18 and TRBJ1-1; tentative D call: TRBD1 (6 bases). Deletions cut 0 bases from V and 5 bases from J, with 10 bases between. Germline lookup yields CDR1 KGHSH and CDR2 LQKENI. The CDR3 is 14 residues long. This chain's CDR3 is CASSPPGARTEAFF. The CDR3 nucleotides read TGTGCCAGCTCACCACCGGGGGCGCGTACTGAAGCTTTCTTT. Full variable domain (outside the CDR3, taken from reference TRBV18 and TRBJ1-1): NAGVMQNPRHLVRRRGQEARLRCSPMKGHSHVYWYRQLPEEGLKFMVYLQKENIIDESGMPKERFSAEFPKEGPSILRIQQVVRGDSAAYFCASSPPGARTEAFFGQGTRLTVV.

The chain carries TRBV19 and TRBJ1-5, with D possibly being TRBD1 (5 bases). V was clipped by 9 bases and J by 0 bases, with 6 bases between them. This CDR3 contains 12 residues. The V gene's germline CDR1 is LNHDA and CDR2 SQIVND (reference sequence). DNA of the CDR3: TGTGCCAGCAGGGATAGCAATCAGCCCCAGCATTTT. Its protein product is CASRDSNQPQHF.

This sequence joins TRBV27 and TRBJ1-1, with D tentatively TRBD1 (5 bases). Germline V lookup: CDR1 MNHEY, CDR2 SMNVEV (reference sequence). Trimming pared 2 bases from V and 4 bases from J, leaving 11 bases between. This CDR3 is 14 amino acids long. The CDR3 nucleotides are TGTGCCAGCAGTTTAAAGGCAAGGGGCACTGAAGCTTTCTTT. Translation gives CASSLKARGTEAFF.

V usage is TRBV30 and J usage is TRBJ1-2, with a tentative D call TRBD1 (5 bases). V was pared by 2 bases and J by 4 bases, with 14 bases between. This CDR3 comprises 14 residues. The germline V gene encodes CDR1 GTSNPN and CDR2 SVGIG (reference sequence). This CDR3 is CAWSKGIWVYGYTF. The CDR3 DNA reads as TGTGCCTGGAGTAAGGGGATTTGGGTCTATGGCTACACCTTC.

V gene TRBV15 combines with J gene TRBJ2-3, with 12 bases lining up with TRBD2. The CDR3 loop spans 15 amino acids. The V gene's germline CDR1 is LNHNV and CDR2 YYDKDF (reference sequence). The ends lost 5 bases at V and 4 bases at J; junction bases unmatched: 4. This CDR3 reads CATSPSGGESDTQYF. The CDR3 nucleotides are TGTGCCACCAGCCCTAGCGGGGGGGAGTCAGATACGCAGTATTTT.

The CDR3 sequence is CASSLIAVETQYF. The CDR3 DNA reads TGTGCCAGCAGCTTGATAGCGGTAGAGACCCAGTACTTC. The chain combines TRBV5-4 with TRBJ2-5; perhaps TRBD2 as D (6 bases). With 1 base removed from V and 4 bases from J, the gap between germline ends came to 8 bases. The V gene's germline CDR1 is SGHNT and CDR2 YYREEE (reference sequence). The CDR3 consists of 13 residues.

In its sample, this clone was seen a few times. The rearrangement uses TRBV6-5 and TRBJ2-5; 8 bases match TRBD1. V lost 3 bases and J lost 5; bases outside the gene matches: 5. Germline V gene lookup returns CDR1 MNHEY and CDR2 SVGAGI. The CDR3 loop spans 14 amino acids. The CDR3 region is CASSYSDRGETQYF. In DNA form, the CDR3 reads TGTGCCAGCAGTTATTCCGACAGGGGCGAGACCCAGTACTTC.

In its sample, this clone was seen a few times. This chain uses TRBV6-5 with TRBJ1-1, with a possible D match to TRBD1 (5 bases). This CDR3 contains 14 residues. V lost 2 bases and J lost 4, with 11 bases in between. Germline CDR1 and CDR2: MNHEY and SVGAGI. CDR3: CASSYRDRGTEAFF. The CDR3 DNA sequence: TGTGCCAGCAGTTACAGGGATAGGGGCACTGAAGCTTTCTTT.

The chain has TRBV19 and TRBJ1-5, with TRBD1 matching 10 bases. There are 14 residues in the CDR3. The V and J ends lost 6 bases and 6 bases, in that order; junction bases with no gene match: 5. Germline-derived CDR1 and CDR2 are LNHDA and SQIVND (reference sequence). CDR3 protein: CASSDRGHGQPQHF. The CDR3 coding sequence is TGTGCCAGTAGCGACAGGGGGCACGGTCAGCCCCAGCATTTT. Based on the CDR3 plus reference TRBV19 and TRBJ1-5, the full variable domain is DGGITQSPKYLFRKEGQNVTLSCEQNLNHDAMYWYRQDPGQGLRLIYYSQIVNDFQKGDIAEGYSVSREKKESFPLTVTSAQKNPTAFYLCASSDRGHGQPQHFGDGTRLSIL.

The chain has TRBV7-9 and TRBJ1-1, with TRBD1 as a possible D gene (6 bases). The CDR3 covers 15 residues. Germline V gives CDR1 SEHNR, CDR2 FQNEAQ (reference sequence). V was cut by 5 bases and J by 1 base, with 14 bases left in between. CDR3 protein: CASSLWDMKNTEAFF. As DNA, the CDR3 is TGTGCCAGCAGCCTTTGGGACATGAAGAACACTGAAGCTTTCTTT.

V usage is TRBV28 and J usage is TRBJ1-2, with D unresolved. This CDR3 is built from 12 residues. V was trimmed by 7 bases and J by 3 bases, leaving 9 bases between them. The germline gives CDR1 MDHEN, CDR2 SYDVKM. CDR3 nucleotide sequence: TGTGCCAGCAACCGGGTGGACTATGGCTACACCTTC. Translation gives CASNRVDYGYTF.

The rearrangement joins TRBV6-6 to TRBJ2-5, with 7 bases lining up with TRBD2. The ends lost 7 bases at V and 1 base at J; junction bases unmatched: 3. CDR3 length: 13 residues. The germline V gene encodes CDR1 MNHNY and CDR2 SVGAGI (reference sequence). CDR3 sequence: CASTPGGQETQYF. The CDR3 coding sequence is TGTGCCAGCACTCCGGGGGGCCAAGAGACCCAGTACTTC.

CDR3 coding DNA: TGTGCCAGCAGCACCAGACTAGCCGTTTTAAACGAGCAGTACTTC. Translation gives CASSTRLAVLNEQYF. This chain links TRBV7-9 with TRBJ2-7; 7 nucleotides match TRBD2. The CDR3 covers 15 residues. J lost 5 bases, V lost 5 bases, and 12 bases had no gene match. CDR1 and CDR2 (germline): SEHNR, FQNEAQ (reference sequence).

The V and J genes are TRBV19 and TRBJ1-1, with D maybe TRBD1 (5 bases). The CDR3 covers 15 residues. Trimming removed 3 bases at V and 3 bases at J, with 14 bases between. Germline V CDR1 and CDR2: LNHDA, SQIVND (reference sequence). CDR3: CASSINWQGDTEAFF. The DNA of the CDR3 is TGTGCCAGTAGTATTAATTGGCAGGGTGACACTGAAGCTTTCTTT.

V is TRBV2 and J is TRBJ2-6, with D possibly TRBD1 on 6 matching bases. Germline V lookup: CDR1 SNHLY, CDR2 FYNNEI. This CDR3 spans 16 amino acids. Trimming removed 6 bases at V and 4 bases at J, with 16 bases between. The CDR3 DNA is TGTGCCAGCAGCCTGGCACAGGGATCCGGGGCCAACGTCCTGACTTTC. Encoded protein: CASSLAQGSGANVLTF.

The chain couples TRBV7-2 to TRBJ1-5; 7 bases map to TRBD1. The CDR3 has 14 amino acids. Germline loops: CDR1 SGHTA, CDR2 FQGNSA. Trimming took 2 bases from V and 6 from J; bases not matched to a gene: 4. The CDR3 loop reads CASSLPTGAQPQHF. CDR3 coding DNA: TGTGCCAGCAGCTTACCTACAGGGGCTCAGCCCCAGCATTTT. The full variable domain, with the rest looked up from reference TRBV7-2 and TRBJ1-5, is GAGVSQSPSNKVTEKGKDVELRCDPISGHTALYWYRQSLGQGLEFLIYFQGNSAPDKSGLPSDRFSAERTGGSVSTLTIQRTQQEDSAVYLCASSLPTGAQPQHFGDGTRLSIL.

The rearrangement joins TRBV19 to TRBJ1-1; D is ambiguous. The CDR3 loop spans 12 amino acids. V lost 1 base and J 11 bases, leaving 11 bases between the germline ends. CDR1 LNHDA and CDR2 SQIVND come from the germline V gene (reference sequence). The CDR3 sequence is CASSIGSRRAFF. For the CDR3, the DNA is TGTGCCAGTAGTATAGGTTCCAGGAGGGCTTTCTTT.

The chain couples TRBV2 to TRBJ2-1; 9 bases are a match to TRBD1. Per germline, CDR1 SNHLY and CDR2 FYNNEI. V dropped 5 bases and J dropped 7; count of bases not matched to a gene: 12. This CDR3 is 16 amino acids long. DNA for the CDR3: TGTGCCAGCAGTCGACAGGGACAGGGTGCAACTAATGAGCAGTTCTTC. Translating it yields CASSRQGQGATNEQFF.

Remarks on this clone: Germline is not matched at one junction end, which may reflect a read error. CDR3 region: CSSSSRGSSNTEAFF. The CDR3 nucleotides are TGTTCCAGCAGCTCGCGGGGTAGCAGTAACACTGAAGCTTTCTTT. J is TRBJ1-1 and V is TRBV7-9; D unresolved. CDR3 length equals 15 residues. CDR1 and CDR2 (germline): SEHNR, FQNEAQ (reference sequence).

V and J are TRBV29-1 and TRBJ1-1; weak D call: TRBD1 (5 bases). The germline gives CDR1 SQVTM, CDR2 ANQGSEA. There are 12 residues in the CDR3. The CDR3 DNA sequence: TGCAGTTCCAGGGTTGGGGTCACTGAAGCTTTCTTT. Translated: CSSRVGVTEAFF.

This clone was detected only once. The V and J genes are TRBV11-2 and TRBJ2-7; D is unclear. Deletions cut 1 base from V and 4 bases from J, with 8 bases between. Per germline, CDR1 SGHAT and CDR2 FQNNGV. This CDR3 has 13 residues. CDR3 region: CASSLVREYEQYF. CDR3 nucleotides: TGTGCCAGCAGCTTAGTTCGCGAATACGAGCAGTACTTC.

V is TRBV29-1 and J is TRBJ1-2, with D maybe TRBD1 (5 bases). V lost 5 bases, J lost 2 bases, and 15 bases lay in between. Germline-derived CDR1 and CDR2 are SQVTM and ANQGSEA. CDR3 size: 14 residues. CDR3 sequence: CSVLPGGGNYGYTF. CDR3 DNA sequence: TGCAGCGTTCTCCCTGGGGGAGGCAACTATGGCTACACCTTC. The complete variable domain, with remaining parts taken from reference TRBV29-1 and TRBJ1-2, reads SAVISQKPSRDICQRGTSLTIQCQVDSQVTMMFWYRQQPGQSLTLIATANQGSEATYESGFVIDKFPISRPNLTFSTLTVSNMSPEDSSIYLCSVLPGGGNYGYTFGSGTRLTVV.

V is TRBV28 and J is TRBJ2-7, with a possible D match to TRBD1 (6 bases). V dropped 5 bases and J dropped 7 bases, with 18 bases sitting between them. This CDR3 has 14 amino acids. In germline, CDR1 is MDHEN, CDR2 SYDVKM. DNA for the CDR3: TGTGCCAGCAGTCCCCAACTGGGGGCTCGAGAGCAGTACGTC. This translates into CASSPQLGAREQYV.

The rearrangement uses TRBV5-4 and TRBJ2-7; D is possibly TRBD1 (6 bases). CDR1 is SGHNT, CDR2 YYREEE, per germline (reference sequence). V dropped 0 bases and J dropped 8 bases, with 18 bases sitting between them. This CDR3 is 15 amino acids long. As DNA, the CDR3 is TGTGCCAGCAGCTTGGGGGGACAAGGTGCTGGGCAGCAGTACGTC. Protein product: CASSLGGQGAGQQYV.

V usage is TRBV7-9 and J usage is TRBJ2-7; TRBD1 matches 11 bases. The CDR3 contains 13 residues. V lost 7 bases and J lost 5; bases outside the gene matches: 4. Germline CDR1 and CDR2: SEHNR and FQNEAQ (reference sequence). The CDR3 spells CASNGQGAHEQYV. In nucleotides, the CDR3 is TGTGCCAGCAACGGACAGGGGGCTCACGAGCAGTACGTC.

The table lists this clone with a few counts. The V and J genes are TRBV6-5 and TRBJ1-5; 11 bases line up with TRBD1. Per the germline V gene, CDR1 is MNHEY and CDR2 is SVGAGI. Trimming removed 1 base from V and 4 bases from J; junction bases left unmatched: 3. The CDR3 spans 16 residues. The chain's CDR3 is CASSYFGQGANQPQHF. The CDR3 bases are TGTGCCAGCAGTTACTTTGGACAGGGGGCAAATCAGCCCCAGCATTTT.

This chain links TRBV5-8 with TRBJ1-5, with D perhaps matching TRBD1 (6 bases). The CDR3 runs 14 residues. V lost 4 bases, J lost 5 bases, and 13 bases lay in between. The germline V gene has CDR1 SGHTS and CDR2 YDEGEE. CDR3 nucleotide sequence: TGTGCCAGCAGCCGAGGACAGTATGATCAGCCCCAGCATTTT. Residues: CASSRGQYDQPQHF.

This chain uses TRBV6-5 with TRBJ1-2, with 9 bases lining up with TRBD1. Germline CDR1 reads MNHEY; CDR2 reads SVGAGI. The CDR3 consists of 16 residues. Trimming cost V 0 bases and J 4 bases; bases outside gene matches: 6. CDR3 region: CASSYSGQGSSYGYTF. The CDR3 DNA is TGTGCCAGCAGTTACTCGGGACAGGGATCGTCCTATGGCTACACCTTC.